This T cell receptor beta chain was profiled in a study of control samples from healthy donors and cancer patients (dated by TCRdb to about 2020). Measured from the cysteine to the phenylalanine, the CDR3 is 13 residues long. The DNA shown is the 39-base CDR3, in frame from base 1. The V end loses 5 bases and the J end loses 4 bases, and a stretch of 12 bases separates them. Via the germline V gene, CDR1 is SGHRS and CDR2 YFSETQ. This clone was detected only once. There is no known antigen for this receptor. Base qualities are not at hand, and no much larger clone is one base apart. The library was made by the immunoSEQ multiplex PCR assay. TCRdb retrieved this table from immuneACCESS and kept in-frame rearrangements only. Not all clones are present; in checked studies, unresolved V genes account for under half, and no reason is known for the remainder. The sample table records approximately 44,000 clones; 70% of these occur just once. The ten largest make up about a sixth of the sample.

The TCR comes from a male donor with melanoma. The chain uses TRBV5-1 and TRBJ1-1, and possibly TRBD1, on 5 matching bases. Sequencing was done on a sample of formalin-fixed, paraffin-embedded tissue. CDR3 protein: CASSRGAGTEAFF. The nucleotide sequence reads TGCGCCAGCAGTCGAGGGGCAGGCACTGAAGCTTTCTTT. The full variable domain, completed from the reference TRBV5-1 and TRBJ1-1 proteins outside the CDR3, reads KAGVTQTPRYLIKTRGQQVTLSCSPISGHRSVSWYQQTPGQGLQFLFEYFSETQRNKGNFPGRFSGRQFSNSRSEMNVSTLELGDSALYLCASSRGAGTEAFFGQGTRLTVV.